The T cell receptor beta chain under discussion was sequenced for a study of cytomegalovirus exposure and HLA in healthy donors. Study conclusions and caveats: 150 to 200 TCR beta chains were listed as cytomegalovirus-associated. In a later analysis, V- and J-gene trimming of beta chains associated with a DCLRE1C missense variant, replicated independently.

The PCR ran on 60 Vbeta and 13 Jbeta primers. Only in-frame clones appear in the TCRdb table, and some are missing; sequencing was by immunoSEQ multiplex PCR. The sample records approximately 120,000 clones, roughly 69% being singletons. Germline loops: CDR1 MNHEY, CDR2 SVGAGI. V dropped 2 bases and J dropped 0 bases, with 7 bases sitting between them. This CDR3 comprises 15 residues. Worth noting for this clone: The antigen remains unidentified.

The material sequenced was PBMCs. The clonotype originates from a woman in her 70s in good health and CMV-seropositive. The chain is built from TRBV6-5 and TRBJ1-4; no firm D call. CDR3 sequence reads: CASSYRGTTNEKLFF. In DNA form, the CDR3 reads TGTGCCAGCAGTTACCGGGGTACAACTAATGAAAAACTGTTTTTT.